The rows below give T cell receptor beta chains drawn from one sample of a study of shared clonotypes between healthy human individuals. Repertoires were generated with immunoSEQ multiplex PCR, while TCRdb's copy carries only in-frame clones and drops some. The sample has about 610,000 clones, roughly 95% seen once. Sequenced material: naive CD8+ T cells sorted from blood. These receptors were taken from a young woman in good health. The CDR3 runs from the conserved cysteine through the conserved F or W. Fields, in order: clone size, V gene, J gene, D gene, CDR3 DNA, CDR3 protein. D genes are given only for firm matches. Where a row states a size, it is once, few, many or the class of an expanded clone; other rows omit it.

-	TRBV27	TRBJ1-2	TRBD1	TGTGCCAGCAGTGACGACAGGGGTGGCTACACCTTC	CASSDDRGGYTF
-	TRBV9	TRBJ2-3	-	TGTGCCAGCAGCGTAGGGGGGTCTAGCACAGATACGCAGTATTTT	CASSVGGSSTDTQYF
-	TRBV5-1	TRBJ2-2	-	TGCGCCAGCAGCTTCTTTAGGATTCCTAACACCGGGGAGCTGTTTTTT	CASSFFRIPNTGELFF
-	TRBV7-9	TRBJ2-1	-	TGTGCCAGCGTGCTGTTAGGGCCCTACAATGAGCAGTTCTTC	CASVLLGPYNEQFF
once	TRBV6-4	TRBJ2-1	TRBD2	TGTGCCAGCAGTGAAAGCGGGAGAGGTAATGAGCAGTTCTTC	CASSESGRGNEQFF
once	TRBV6-1	TRBJ2-2	TRBD2	TGTGCCAGCAGTGAACGCGGACTAGCGGGAGGTCTACCCGGGGAGCTGTTTTTT	CASSERGLAGGLPGELFF
-	TRBV27	TRBJ2-3	TRBD2	TGTGCCAGCAGTTCTAAGCGGGAGGTGAGAGATACGCAGTATTTT	CASSSKREVRDTQYF
-	TRBV7-2	TRBJ2-1	-	TGTGCCAGCAGCCCCGGGTGGGCCTCCTACAATGAGCAGTTCTTC	CASSPGWASYNEQFF
once	TRBV9	TRBJ2-3	-	TGTGCCAGCAGCACATACTCTCGGGGACTGGGCACAGATACGCAGTATTTT	CASSTYSRGLGTDTQYF
-	TRBV2	TRBJ1-2	-	TGTGCCATCCCGGATAAATGGACAGCAACTATGTATGGCTACACCTTC	CAIPDKWTATMYGYTF
once	TRBV19	TRBJ2-7	TRBD1	TGTGCCAGTAACTTCGGGACAGGCAGCCACGAGCAGTACTTC	CASNFGTGSHEQYF
-	TRBV11-1	TRBJ2-7	-	TGTGCCAGCAGCTACAGACAGGCCGATTACCCCCAGTACTTC	CASSYRQADYPQYF
-	TRBV19	TRBJ2-1	-	TGTGCCAGTAGCTGGACTGGCCGCGGGGTGAAGGACAATGAGCAGTTCTTC	CASSWTGRGVKDNEQFF
few	TRBV2	TRBJ2-2	-	TGTGCCAGCAGTGAGGAGTACCGAGAAAGGCTGTTTTTT	CASSEEYRERLFF
-	TRBV20-1	TRBJ2-1	-	TGCAGTGCTAGCCAATGGGGTGAGCAGTTCTTC	CSASQWGEQFF
-	TRBV9	TRBJ1-2	-	TGTGCCAGCAGCGCGGGGGGCAGATACTATGGCTACACCTTC	CASSAGGRYYGYTF
-	TRBV27	TRBJ1-1	-	TGTGCCAGCAGTTACCGGGACGGGAACACTGAAGCTTTCTTT	CASSYRDGNTEAFF
-	TRBV4-1	TRBJ2-5	-	TGCGCCAGCAGCCAACTGGAGGGGGCGCGAGAGACCCAGTACTTC	CASSQLEGARETQYF
-	TRBV28	TRBJ1-1	-	TGTGCCAGCAGTTTATCCCCGAACACTGAAGCTTTCTTT	CASSLSPNTEAFF
-	TRBV19	TRBJ2-2	TRBD1	TGTGCCAGTAGTATCAACAGGGGGCGGTCCGGGGAGCTGTTTTTT	CASSINRGRSGELFF
-	TRBV7-9	TRBJ1-2	-	TGTGCCAGCAGCTTAGTAGTGTCGGGCTATGGCTACACCTTC	CASSLVVSGYGYTF
-	TRBV25-1	TRBJ1-1	TRBD1	TGTGCCAGCAGTGGGCGGGACAGGTCAAACACTGAAGCTTTCTTT	CASSGRDRSNTEAFF
-	TRBV9	TRBJ2-7	-	TGTGCCAGCAGCGTAGGAGGCGAGCAGTACTTC	CASSVGGEQYF